This entry lists 6 T cell receptor beta chains sequenced from one sample in a study of OX40 agonist ivuxolimab in advanced cancers. Produced via immunoSEQ multiplex PCR; TCRdb's table is partial and in-frame only. This sample has roughly 90,000 clones; roughly 89% occur once, and the top ten carry about 9%. The sequenced sample was CD4+ or CD8+ T cells sorted from blood, obtained in a trial of the OX40 agonist ivuxolimab. The receptors were sampled from an adult with an advanced solid tumor such as melanoma, head and neck, liver or kidney cancer.

The chain has TRBV18 and TRBJ2-1, with D unresolved. V lost 3 bases and J lost 7, with 7 bases in between. The CDR3 sequence is 12 residues long. From germline, CDR1 is KGHSH and CDR2 LQKENI. The CDR3 coding sequence is TGTGCCAGCTCACCGGCCCCAAATGAGCAGTTCTTC. Amino acid sequence: CASSPAPNEQFF.

The rearrangement uses TRBV6-6 and TRBJ2-1, with TRBD2 matching 13 bases. With 7 bases clipped from V and 3 bases from J, the junction kept 3 bases outside the gene matches. Germline V lookup: CDR1 MNHNY, CDR2 SVGAGI (reference sequence). The CDR3 has 15 residues. CDR3 coding DNA: TGTGCCAGCAAACTAGCGGGGGGGAACTACAATGAGCAGTTCTTC. Translating it yields CASKLAGGNYNEQFF.

This clone was seen once. The chain has TRBV16 and TRBJ1-5; D is ambiguous. V lost 0 bases to trimming and J lost 4 bases, with 7 bases between them. Germline V gene data show CDR1 as KGHSY and CDR2 as FQNENV. The CDR3 spans 14 residues. The CDR3 is CASSQSNQNQPQHF. The CDR3 bases are TGTGCCAGCAGCCAATCTAACCAAAATCAGCCCCAGCATTTT.

CDR3 region: CAISGQNTEAFF. The CDR3 nucleotides read TGTGCCATCAGTGGACAGAACACTGAAGCTTTCTTT. V gene TRBV10-3 combines with J gene TRBJ1-1; D unresolved. CDR1 and CDR2 from the germline V gene are ENHRY and SYGVKD. The CDR3 covers 12 residues. Trimming pared 4 bases from V and 1 base from J, leaving 4 bases between.

This sequence joins TRBV9 and TRBJ2-7; possibly TRBD1 for D (6 bases). V lost 2 bases to trimming and J lost 1 base, with 10 bases between them. CDR3 length equals 14 residues. Germline V gene data show CDR1 as SGDLS and CDR2 as YYNGEE. As DNA, the CDR3 is TGTGCCAGCAGCGTCAGCGGACAGTCCTACGAGCAGTACTTC. Translation: CASSVSGQSYEQYF.

V and J are TRBV7-3 and TRBJ2-1, with a weak D call TRBD2 (5 bases). The germline gives CDR1 SGHTA, CDR2 FQGTGA. CDR3 size: 17 residues. Trimming took off 4 bases at V and 3 bases at J, with 19 bases between the two ends. The CDR3 DNA follows: TGTGCCAGCAGCTCTCCTACCAGCGGCTGGAACTACAATGAGCAGTTCTTC. It yields the protein CASSSPTSGWNYNEQFF.